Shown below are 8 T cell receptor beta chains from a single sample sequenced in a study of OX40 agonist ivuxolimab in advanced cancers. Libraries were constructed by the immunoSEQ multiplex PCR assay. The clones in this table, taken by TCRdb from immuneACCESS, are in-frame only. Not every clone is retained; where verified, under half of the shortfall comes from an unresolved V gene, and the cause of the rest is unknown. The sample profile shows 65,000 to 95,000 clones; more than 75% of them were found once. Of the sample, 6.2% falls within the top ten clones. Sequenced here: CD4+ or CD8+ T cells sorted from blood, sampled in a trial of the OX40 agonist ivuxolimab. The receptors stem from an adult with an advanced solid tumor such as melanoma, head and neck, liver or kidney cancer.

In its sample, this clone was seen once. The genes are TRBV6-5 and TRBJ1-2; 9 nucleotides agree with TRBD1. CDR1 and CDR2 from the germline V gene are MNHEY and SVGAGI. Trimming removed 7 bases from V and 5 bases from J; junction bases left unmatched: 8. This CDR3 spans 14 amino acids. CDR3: CASTKGQGRYGYTF. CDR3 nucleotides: TGTGCCAGCACCAAAGGACAGGGGAGGTATGGCTACACCTTC.

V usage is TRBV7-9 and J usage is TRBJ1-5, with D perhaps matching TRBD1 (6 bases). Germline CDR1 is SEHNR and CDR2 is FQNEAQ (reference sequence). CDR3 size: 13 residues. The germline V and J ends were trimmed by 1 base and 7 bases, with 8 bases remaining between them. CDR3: CASSLEGGQPQHF. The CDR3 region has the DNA TGTGCCAGCAGCTTAGAAGGGGGGCAGCCCCAGCATTTT.

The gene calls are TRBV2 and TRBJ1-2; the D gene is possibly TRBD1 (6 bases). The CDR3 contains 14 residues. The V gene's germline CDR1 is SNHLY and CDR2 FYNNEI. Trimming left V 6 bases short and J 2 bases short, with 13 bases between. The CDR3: CASRAGTRNYGYTF. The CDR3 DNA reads TGTGCCAGCAGGGCCGGGACACGGAACTATGGCTACACCTTC.

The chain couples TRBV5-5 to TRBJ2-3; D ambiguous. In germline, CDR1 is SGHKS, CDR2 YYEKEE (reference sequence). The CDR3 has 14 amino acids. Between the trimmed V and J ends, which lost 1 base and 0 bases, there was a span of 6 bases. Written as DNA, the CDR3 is TGTGCCAGCAGCTTGAGCCGGAGCACAGATACGCAGTATTTT. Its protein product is CASSLSRSTDTQYF.

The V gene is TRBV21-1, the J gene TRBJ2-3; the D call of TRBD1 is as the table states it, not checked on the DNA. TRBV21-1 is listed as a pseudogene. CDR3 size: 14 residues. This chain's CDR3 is CARSGDRMTDTQYF. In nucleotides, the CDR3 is TGTGCCAGATCGGGGGACAGGATGACAGATACGCAGTATTTT.

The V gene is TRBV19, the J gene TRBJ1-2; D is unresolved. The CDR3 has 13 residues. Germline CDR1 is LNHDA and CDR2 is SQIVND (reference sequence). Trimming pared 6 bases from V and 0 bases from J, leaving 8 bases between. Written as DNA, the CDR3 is TGTGCCAGTAGCCAATTAGCTAACTATGGCTACACCTTC. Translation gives CASSQLANYGYTF.

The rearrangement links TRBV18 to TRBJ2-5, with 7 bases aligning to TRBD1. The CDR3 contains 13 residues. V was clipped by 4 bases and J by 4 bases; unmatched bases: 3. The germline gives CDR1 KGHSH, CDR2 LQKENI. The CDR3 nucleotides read TGTGCCAGCTCACAGGGGGCCGGAGAGACCCAGTACTTC. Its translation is CASSQGAGETQYF.

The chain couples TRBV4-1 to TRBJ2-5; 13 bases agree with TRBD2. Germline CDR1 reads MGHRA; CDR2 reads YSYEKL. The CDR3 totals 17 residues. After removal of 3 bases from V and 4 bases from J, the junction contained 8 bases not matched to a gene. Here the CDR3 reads CASSHSHGLAGAETQYF. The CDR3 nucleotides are TGCGCCAGCAGCCACAGCCACGGACTAGCGGGAGCAGAGACCCAGTACTTC.